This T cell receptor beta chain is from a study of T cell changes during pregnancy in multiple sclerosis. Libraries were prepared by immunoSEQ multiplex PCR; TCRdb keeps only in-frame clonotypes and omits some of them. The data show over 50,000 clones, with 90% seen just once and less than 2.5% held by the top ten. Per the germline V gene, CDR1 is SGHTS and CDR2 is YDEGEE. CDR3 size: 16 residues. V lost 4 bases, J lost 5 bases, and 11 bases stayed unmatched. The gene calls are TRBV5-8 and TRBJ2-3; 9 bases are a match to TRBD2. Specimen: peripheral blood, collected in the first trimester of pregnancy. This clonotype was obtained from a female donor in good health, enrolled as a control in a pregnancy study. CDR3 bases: TGTGCCAGCAGCGAGCTTGGCGGGAGGGCCTTAGATACGCAGTATTTT. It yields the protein CASSELGGRALDTQYF.